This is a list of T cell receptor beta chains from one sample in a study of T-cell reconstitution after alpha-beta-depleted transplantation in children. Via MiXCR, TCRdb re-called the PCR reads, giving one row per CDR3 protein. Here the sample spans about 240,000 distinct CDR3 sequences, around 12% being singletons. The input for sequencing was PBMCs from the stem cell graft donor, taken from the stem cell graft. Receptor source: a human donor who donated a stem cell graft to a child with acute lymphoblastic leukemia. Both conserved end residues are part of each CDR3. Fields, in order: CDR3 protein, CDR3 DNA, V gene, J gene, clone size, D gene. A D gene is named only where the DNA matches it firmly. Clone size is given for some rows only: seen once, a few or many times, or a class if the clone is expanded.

CASSLGTGVNEQYF	TGTGCCAGCAGCTTAGGGACAGGGGTGAACGAGCAGTACTTC	TRBV5-5	TRBJ2-7	many	TRBD1
CASSEQRNNYEQYF	TGTGCCAGCAGTGAACAGCGGAACAATTACGAGCAGTACTTC	TRBV6-1	TRBJ2-7	many	NA
CASASREGLTNTGELFF	TGTGCCAGCGCCTCACGGGAGGGGCTCACGAACACCGGGGAGCTGTTTTTT	TRBV12-3/TRBV12-4	TRBJ2-2	many	TRBD2
CSVGPGEIYEQYF	TGCAGCGTTGGTCCGGGAGAAATCTACGAGCAGTACTTC	TRBV29-1	TRBJ2-7	many	NA
CASSLESAGGIGELFF	TGCGCCAGCAGCTTGGAATCGGCAGGGGGCATCGGGGAGCTGTTTTTT	TRBV5-1	TRBJ2-2	many	TRBD1
CASRLDSNYGYTF	TGTGCCAGCAGGCTCGACAGTAACTATGGCTACACCTTC	TRBV6-2/TRBV6-3	TRBJ1-2	few	NA
CVVQGFETEQYF	TGTGTAGTACAGGGGTTTGAAACCGAGCAGTACTTC	TRBV6-1	TRBJ2-7	many	TRBD1
CASSWGTNQPQHF	TGTGCCAGCAGTTGGGGGACTAATCAGCCCCAGCATTTT	TRBV6-2/TRBV6-3	TRBJ1-5	many	NA
CASSGNSGFSYNEQFF	TGTGCCAGCAGCGGCAATTCAGGGTTCTCCTACAATGAGCAGTTCTTC	TRBV9	TRBJ2-1	NA	NA
CASSDRDRAAWGELFF	TGTGCCAGCAGCGATCGGGACAGGGCGGCCTGGGGGGAGCTGTTTTTT	TRBV9	TRBJ2-2	many	TRBD1
CASSLGGLEAKNIQYF	TGTGCCAGCAGCTTAGGGGGGCTGGAAGCCAAAAACATTCAGTACTTC	TRBV7-2	TRBJ2-4	many	NA
CASSLSGGGMKTQYF	TGTGCCAGCAGCCTTAGCGGGGGCGGGATGAAGACCCAGTACTTC	TRBV7-2	TRBJ2-5	many	TRBD2
CASSYSAAQETQYF	TGTGCCAGCAGTTATTCGGCAGCCCAAGAGACCCAGTACTTC	TRBV6-2/TRBV6-3	TRBJ2-5	many	NA
CASKGSMNTEAFF	TGTGCCAGCAAGGGGAGCATGAACACTGAAGCTTTCTTT	TRBV6-1	TRBJ1-1	many	NA
CASSLTGQGIGYTF	TGTGCCAGCAGTTTAACGGGACAGGGTATCGGCTACACCTTC	TRBV6-5	TRBJ1-2	many	TRBD1
CASSWGGNYNSPLHF	TGTGCCAGCAGCTGGGGCGGCAACTATAATTCACCCCTCCACTTT	TRBV7-2	TRBJ1-6	few	NA
CASSLGTNTDTQYF	TGTGCCAGCAGTCTCGGGACCAACACAGATACGCAGTATTTT	TRBV6-1	TRBJ2-3	many	NA